The 32 T cell receptor beta chains listed next were all sequenced from one sample in a study of regulatory T cells in long-lasting Graves disease. Indicated time point: newly diagnosed GD, antithyroid drugs for less than 3 months. With RNA extracted from PBMCs as input, the TCR library was made. According to the study, TCR beta libraries were built with iRepertoire HTBI primers and CDR3-region Arm-PCR. MiXCR was run by TCRdb on the multiplex PCR reads, yielding one entry per CDR3 protein. Here the sample spans some 560,000 distinct CDR3 sequences, around 16% being singletons. The same specimen was also included in a second study, on T cells in Graves' hyperthyroidism and ophthalmopathy.

The sequencing used peripheral blood mononuclear cells (PBMCs), collected at new diagnosis, from a patient treated with antithyroid drugs. These receptors were collected from a woman aged 40 to 65 with Graves disease.

This clonotype was found many times. V is TRBV25-1 and J is TRBJ1-6; D perhaps matches TRBD1 (6 bases). The CDR3 consists of 16 residues. Germline CDR1 is MGHDK and CDR2 is SYGVNS. The V end was cut by 5 bases, the J end by 0 bases, with 11 bases between. CDR3 loop: CASSQTGSSYNSPLHF. For the CDR3, the DNA is TGTGCCAGCAGTCAAACAGGGAGCTCCTATAATTCACCCCTCCACTTT. Using reference TRBV25-1 and TRBJ1-6 for the parts outside the CDR3, the full variable domain is EADIYQTPRYLVIGTGKKITLECSQTMGHDKMYWYQQDPGMELHLIHYSYGVNSTEKGDLSSESTVSRIRTEHFPLTLESARPSHTSQYLCASSQTGSSYNSPLHFGNGTRLTVT.

This clonotype was counted a few times. The gene calls are TRBV9 and TRBJ2-1, with 8 nucleotides matching TRBD2. The CDR3 length is 15 residues. With 0 bases clipped from V and 7 bases from J, the junction kept 6 bases outside the gene matches. CDR1 and CDR2 (germline): SGDLS, YYNGEE. CDR3: CASSVAGGAGNEQFF. The DNA of the CDR3 is TGTGCCAGCAGCGTAGCCGGGGGGGCTGGTAATGAGCAGTTCTTC.

Only a few counts were recorded for this clonotype. The chain couples TRBV5-1 to TRBJ1-1, with 7 bases that match TRBD1. The germline gives CDR1 SGHRS, CDR2 YFSETQ. The CDR3 runs to 15 residues. Germline trimming cut 5 bases from V and 0 bases from J; bases unmatched to any gene: 7. The CDR3 reads CASSSPGQMNTEAFF. The CDR3, as DNA: TGCGCCAGCAGTTCGCCGGGACAGATGAACACTGAAGCTTTCTTT.

With regard to this clonotype: A much larger clone sits a single nucleotide away, making a read error possible. The genes are TRBV27 and TRBJ2-5, with a possible D match to TRBD2 (5 bases). CDR1 and CDR2 (germline): MNHEY, SMNVEV (reference sequence). The CDR3 totals 13 residues. The CDR3 sequence is CAGSLTGEGTQYF. CDR3 bases: TGTGCCGGCAGTTTGACGGGTGAGGGGACCCAGTACTTC.

As concerns this clonotype: This may be a read error, as it is one base from a much larger clone. The rearrangement uses TRBV2 and TRBJ1-5; TRBD1 matches at 7 bases. Germline CDR1 SNHLY, CDR2 FYNNEI. V dropped 6 bases and J dropped 2; count of bases not matched to a gene: 4. This CDR3 is 14 amino acids long. The CDR3, as DNA: TGTGCCAGCAGACAGGGGAAAGGCAATCAGCCCCAGCATTTT. Protein product: CASRQGKGNQPQHF.

The rearrangement joins TRBV6-1 to TRBJ2-3; perhaps D is TRBD1 or TRBD2 (5 bases each). The CDR3 has 17 amino acids. From germline, CDR1 is MNHNS and CDR2 SASEGT. V lost 3 bases, J lost 1 base, and 17 bases lay in between. This CDR3 reads CASSERAGSLGTDTQYF. The CDR3 DNA sequence: TGTGCCAGCAGTGAGCGGGCAGGGTCCCTCGGCACAGATACGCAGTATTTT.

This clonotype showed up many times. The J gene is TRBJ2-1, the V gene TRBV29-1, with 10 positions matching TRBD2. The CDR3 loop spans 13 amino acids. Germline V gives CDR1 SQVTM, CDR2 ANQGSEA. J gave up 5 bases and V 7 bases, and 5 bases lay outside the gene matches. The CDR3 coding sequence is TGCAGCGCCACTAGCGGGGTGGACAATGAGCAGTTCTTC. It encodes CSATSGVDNEQFF.

There are a few counts of this clonotype. The junction and the germline gene differ at one end; a read error may be behind it. The V gene is TRBV7-7, the J gene TRBJ2-3; 9 nucleotides agree with TRBD2. This CDR3 has 16 residues. Germline lookup yields CDR1 SSHAT and CDR2 FNYEAQ (reference sequence). CDR3 residues: CASSSLPAGGTDTQYF. CDR3 in DNA: TGTGCTAGCAGCTCACTGCCTGCGGGGGGGACAGATACGCAGTATTTT.

This clonotype was observed at least ten times. This chain uses TRBV12-3 or TRBV12-4 with TRBJ1-1; D not certain. CDR3 length: 13 residues. V was shortened by 5 bases and J by 4 bases, with 11 bases between the two germline ends. The CDR3 DNA follows: TGTGCCAGCAGTCCTCCCCCTGGCACTGAAGCTTTCTTT. This codes for CASSPPPGTEAFF.

This clonotype was observed many times. J is TRBJ1-5 and V is TRBV2; 7 bases align to TRBD1. Germline CDR1 reads SNHLY; CDR2 reads FYNNEI. The junction had 10 bases not matched to a gene; V was cut back by 2 bases and J by 9 bases. The CDR3 loop spans 15 amino acids. This CDR3 is CASSEMGQTGVPQHF. The CDR3 region has the DNA TGTGCCAGCAGTGAAATGGGACAGACCGGGGTGCCCCAGCATTTT.

The chain is built from TRBV20-1 and TRBJ2-1, with 7 bases fitting TRBD1. The CDR3 runs to 16 residues. V gave up 5 bases and J gave up 4 bases; unmatched junction bases: 14. CDR1 is DFQATT, CDR2 SNEGSKA, per germline (reference sequence). For the CDR3, the DNA is TGCAGTGCTCGAGGGGGCGGGCTTCCTAAATACAATGAGCAGTTCTTC. This sequence encodes CSARGGGLPKYNEQFF.

This chain uses TRBV12-3 or TRBV12-4 with TRBJ2-1; 10 bases map to TRBD1. After removal of 6 bases from V and 0 bases from J, the junction contained 2 bases not matched to a gene. The CDR3 runs to 15 residues. The CDR3 here is CASSGQGGSYNEQFF. CDR3 DNA sequence: TGTGCCAGCAGCGGACAGGGGGGCTCCTACAATGAGCAGTTCTTC.

Turning to this clonotype: A much larger clonotype is one base distant, so this may be a read error. V usage is TRBV11-2 and J usage is TRBJ2-3, with D perhaps matching TRBD1 or TRBD2 (5 bases each). CDR3 length: 16 residues. Looked up from germline, CDR1 is SGHAT and CDR2 is FQNNGV. CDR3 in DNA: TGTGCCAGCAGCCCGGGGACCTTTGACGGCACAGATATGCAGTATTTT. Its translation is CASSPGTFDGTDMQYF. The full variable domain, with the rest looked up from reference TRBV11-2 and TRBJ2-3, is EAGVAQSPRYKIIEKRQSVAFWCNPISGHATLYWYQQILGQGPKLLIQFQNNGVVDDSQLPKDRFSAERLKGVDSTLKIQPAKLEDSAVYLCASSPGTFDGTDMQYFGPGTRLTVL.

This clonotype was picked up many times. The genes are TRBV28 and TRBJ2-1; the D is unclear. This CDR3 is 15 amino acids long. CDR1 is MDHEN and CDR2 is SYDVKM in the germline V gene. V lost 5 bases to trimming and J lost 4 bases, with 15 bases between them. The CDR3 is CASSNTETNYNEQFF. The DNA for the CDR3 is TGTGCCAGCAGTAACACGGAAACGAATTACAATGAGCAGTTCTTC.

The chain carries TRBV7-9 and TRBJ1-6, with D possibly matching TRBD1 (6 bases). V was pared by 2 bases and J by 6 bases, with 17 bases between. Per the germline V gene, CDR1 is SEHNR and CDR2 is FQNEAQ (reference sequence). The CDR3 runs 17 residues. The CDR3 here is CASSLTGGRGINSPLHF. In nucleotides, the CDR3 is TGTGCCAGCAGCTTAACGGGGGGGCGTGGGATTAATTCACCCCTCCACTTT.

The chain carries TRBV6-1 and TRBJ2-7; a possible D gene is TRBD2 (6 bases). V lost 6 bases to trimming and J lost 1 base, with 16 bases between them. The CDR3 length is 15 residues. CDR1 and CDR2 (germline): MNHNS, SASEGT. The CDR3 is CASRALAGGSYEQYF. In DNA, the CDR3 is TGTGCCAGCAGGGCCCTGGCCGGGGGATCCTACGAGCAGTACTTC.

This clonotype was seen at least ten times. This chain links TRBV28 with TRBJ1-2; D unresolved. Germline V gives CDR1 MDHEN, CDR2 SYDVKM. V was trimmed by 3 bases and J by 8 bases, leaving 10 bases between them. There are 12 residues in the CDR3. The CDR3 loop is CASSLKGFGYTF. CDR3 nucleotide sequence: TGTGCCAGCAGTTTGAAGGGATTCGGCTACACCTTC.

In its sample, this clonotype was seen a few times. The DNA for the CDR3 is TGTGCCAGTAGTCCCCCCCCTGGTGGGGGGCAGGGCACTGAAGCTTTCTTT. Its translation is CASSPPPGGGQGTEAFF. The chain joins TRBV19 to TRBJ1-1, with a tentative D call TRBD1 (6 bases). The CDR3 loop spans 17 amino acids. Germline V gene sequence: CDR1 LNHDA, CDR2 SQIVND (reference sequence). V shed 5 bases and J shed 4 bases, with 23 bases lying between them.

This clonotype was detected ten times or more. The V call is TRBV28, the J call TRBJ1-1, with D uncertain. There are 14 residues in the CDR3. V lost 10 bases to trimming and J lost 0 bases, with 15 bases between them. Germline CDR1 MDHEN, CDR2 SYDVKM. CDR3 sequence reads: CATGVDSLNTEAFF. CDR3 sequence (DNA): TGTGCCACAGGTGTGGATTCGCTGAACACTGAAGCTTTCTTT.

This clonotype came up many times. The chain couples TRBV2 to TRBJ2-1; the D is unclear. CDR1 SNHLY and CDR2 FYNNEI come from the germline V gene. CDR3 length: 11 residues. Trimming stripped 6 bases from V and 15 bases from J, with 15 bases between. The CDR3 DNA reads as TGTGCCAGCAGAAGTACCCCCGCCACGTTCTTC. Its translation: CASRSTPATFF.

There are many counts of this clonotype. J is TRBJ1-2 and V is TRBV19; D uncertain. The CDR3 is 13 amino acids. Trimming removed 5 bases at V and 2 bases at J, with 9 bases between. CDR1 LNHDA and CDR2 SQIVND come from the germline V gene (reference sequence). The CDR3, as DNA: TGTGCCAGTAGTCCCTCAGTGAACTATGGCTACACCTTC. It specifies CASSPSVNYGYTF.

Points on this clonotype: One base away lies a much larger clone, so this may be a sequencing read error. The rearrangement joins TRBV7-8 to TRBJ1-1; tentative D call: TRBD1 (6 bases). The CDR3 covers 14 residues. CDR1 and CDR2 (germline): SGHVS, FQNEAQ. The CDR3 reads CASGLERGGRQAFF. DNA for the CDR3: TGTGCCAGCGGCTTAGAAAGGGGGGGGCGCCAAGCTTTCTTT.

This rearrangement joins TRBV2 to TRBJ2-1; 15 bases agree with TRBD2. The germline CDR1 and CDR2 sequences are SNHLY and FYNNEI. The V segment lost 6 bases and the J segment 10 bases; nucleotides outside the gene matches: 10. This CDR3 region has 16 residues. DNA of the CDR3: TGTGCCAGCAGCTCGAACGGACTAGCGGGAGGGCGGGAGCAGTTCTTC. Translated, it gives CASSSNGLAGGREQFF.

This clonotype was seen at least ten times. The gene calls are TRBV18 and TRBJ1-1; D perhaps matches TRBD1 (5 bases). Trimming stripped 2 bases from V and 0 bases from J, with 13 bases between. The CDR3 has 16 residues. Looked up from germline, CDR1 is KGHSH and CDR2 is LQKENI. The CDR3 is CASSPDTGTVNTEAFF. CDR3 in DNA: TGTGCCAGCTCACCAGACACCGGGACGGTGAACACTGAAGCTTTCTTT.

The sample holds a few counts of this clonotype. V and J are TRBV30 and TRBJ1-4, with unresolved D. CDR3 length: 13 residues. CDR1 and CDR2 (germline): GTSNPN, SVGIG (reference sequence). Between the trimmed V and J ends, which lost 2 bases and 8 bases, there was a span of 12 bases. The CDR3 protein is CAWSTGRAEKLFF. The CDR3 coding sequence is TGTGCCTGGAGTACCGGAAGGGCGGAAAAACTGTTTTTT. The variable domain in full, with the rest retrieved from reference TRBV30 and TRBJ1-4, is SQTIHQWPATLVQPVGSPLSLECTVEGTSNPNLYWYRQAAGRGLQLLFYSVGIGQISSEVPQNLSASRPQDRQFILSSKKLLLSDSGFYLCAWSTGRAEKLFFGSGTQLSVL.

This clonotype was observed at least ten times. V and J are TRBV7-9 and TRBJ2-7, with D possibly being TRBD1 (7 bases). The V end was cut by 3 bases, the J end by 2 bases, with 20 bases between. There are 17 residues in the CDR3. Per the germline V gene, CDR1 is SEHNR and CDR2 is FQNEAQ (reference sequence). The CDR3, as DNA: TGTGCCAGCAGCTTCTCTACAGGAGGGCAGGGGGCCTACGAGCAGTACTTC. As protein: CASSFSTGGQGAYEQYF. The entire variable domain, with the rest obtained from reference TRBV7-9 and TRBJ2-7, is as follows: DTGVSQNPRHKITKRGQNVTFRCDPISEHNRLYWYRQTLGQGPEFLTYFQNEAQLEKSRLLSDRFSAERPKGSFSTLEIQRTEQGDSAMYLCASSFSTGGQGAYEQYFGPGTRLTVT.

This clonotype was detected many times. The rearrangement uses TRBV20-1 and TRBJ1-1, with TRBD1 as a possible D gene (5 bases). CDR1 is DFQATT, CDR2 SNEGSKA, per germline (reference sequence). Between the trimmed V and J ends, which lost 5 bases and 2 bases, there was a span of 18 bases. The CDR3 length is 15 residues. The CDR3 loop is CSAVPARQYNTEAFF. CDR3 nucleotides: TGCAGTGCTGTCCCCGCCCGACAGTACAACACTGAAGCTTTCTTT.

In its sample, this clonotype was seen many times. V usage is TRBV2 and J usage is TRBJ2-1, with D maybe TRBD2 (5 bases). This CDR3 spans 12 amino acids. CDR1 is SNHLY and CDR2 is FYNNEI in the germline V gene. The V gene lost 6 bases and the J gene lost 6 bases, with 9 bases spanning the gap. The CDR3 region has the DNA TGTGCCAGCAGGAGGGAAGGCAATGAGCAGTTCTTC. Translating gives CASRREGNEQFF.

The V gene is TRBV27, the J gene TRBJ1-2, with 7 positions matching TRBD1. Germline-derived CDR1 and CDR2 are MNHEY and SMNVEV (reference sequence). CDR3 size: 15 residues. The J segment lost 5 bases and the V segment lost 6 bases, leaving 12 bases of the junction unmatched. The CDR3 nucleotides are TGTGCCAGCAGCCAAGAGGGGGCGGGACTGTATGGCTACACCTTC. Its protein is CASSQEGAGLYGYTF.

A note on this clonotype: The conserved closing phenylalanine or tryptophan is absent in this CDR3, likely reflecting a read error. The V gene is TRBV6-1, the J gene TRBJ1-5, with D tentatively TRBD1 (5 bases). From germline, CDR1 is MNHNS and CDR2 SASEGT. Trimming took 6 bases from V and 7 from J, leaving 13 bases between them. The CDR3 runs 13 residues. The CDR3 reads CASRETRGQPQHL. The DNA for the CDR3 is TGTGCCAGCAGGGAAACGCGGGGGCAGCCCCAGCATCTT.

The chain links TRBV9 to TRBJ1-1; D perhaps matches TRBD1 (6 bases). This CDR3 is 15 amino acids long. Trimming cost V 0 bases and J 3 bases, with 12 bases left between them. Germline CDR1 and CDR2: SGDLS and YYNGEE. The CDR3 DNA follows: TGTGCCAGCAGCGTAGCGGCAGGGGCCTACACTGAAGCTTTCTTT. Protein sequence: CASSVAAGAYTEAFF.

This clonotype came up many times. The chain joins TRBV5-6 to TRBJ2-1; 9 nucleotides match TRBD2. Per germline, CDR1 SGHDT and CDR2 YYEEEE. The CDR3 runs 15 residues. The ends lost 4 bases at V and 6 bases at J; junction bases unmatched: 8. The CDR3 nucleotides are TGTGCCAGCAGCGGGAGGGGACTAGCAGGCAATGAGCAGTTCTTC. As protein: CASSGRGLAGNEQFF.